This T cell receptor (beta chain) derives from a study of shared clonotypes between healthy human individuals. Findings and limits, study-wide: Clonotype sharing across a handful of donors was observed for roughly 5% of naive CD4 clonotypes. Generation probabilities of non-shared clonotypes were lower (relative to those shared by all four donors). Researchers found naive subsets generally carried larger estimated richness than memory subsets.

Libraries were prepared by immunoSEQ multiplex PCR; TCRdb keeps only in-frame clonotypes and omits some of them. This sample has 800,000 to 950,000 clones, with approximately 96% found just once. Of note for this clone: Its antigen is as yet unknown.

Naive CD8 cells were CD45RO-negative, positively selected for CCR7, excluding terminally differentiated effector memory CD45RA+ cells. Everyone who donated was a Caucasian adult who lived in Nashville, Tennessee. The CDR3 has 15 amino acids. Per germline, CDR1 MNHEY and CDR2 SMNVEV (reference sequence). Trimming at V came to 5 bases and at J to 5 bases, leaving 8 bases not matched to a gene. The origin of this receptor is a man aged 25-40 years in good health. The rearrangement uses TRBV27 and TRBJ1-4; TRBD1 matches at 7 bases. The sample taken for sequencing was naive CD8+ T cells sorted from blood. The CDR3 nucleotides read TGTGCCAGCAGTCCAAGACAGGGCCAAAATGAAAAACTGTTTTTT. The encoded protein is CASSPRQGQNEKLFF.